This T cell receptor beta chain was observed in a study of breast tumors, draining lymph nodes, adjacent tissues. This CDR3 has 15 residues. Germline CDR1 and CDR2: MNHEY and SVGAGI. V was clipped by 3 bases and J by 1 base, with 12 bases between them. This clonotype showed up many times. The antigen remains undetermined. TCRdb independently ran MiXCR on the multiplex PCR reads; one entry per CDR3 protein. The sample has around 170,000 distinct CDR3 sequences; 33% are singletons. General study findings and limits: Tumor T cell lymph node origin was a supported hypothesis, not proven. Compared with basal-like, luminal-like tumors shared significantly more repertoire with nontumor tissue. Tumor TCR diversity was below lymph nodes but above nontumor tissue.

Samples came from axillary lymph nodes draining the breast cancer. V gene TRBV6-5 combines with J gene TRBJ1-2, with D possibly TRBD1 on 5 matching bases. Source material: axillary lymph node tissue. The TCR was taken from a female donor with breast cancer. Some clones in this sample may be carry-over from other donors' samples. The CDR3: CASSYLGVVNYGYTF. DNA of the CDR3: TGTGCCAGCAGTTATCTGGGGGTAGTTAACTATGGCTACACCTTC.